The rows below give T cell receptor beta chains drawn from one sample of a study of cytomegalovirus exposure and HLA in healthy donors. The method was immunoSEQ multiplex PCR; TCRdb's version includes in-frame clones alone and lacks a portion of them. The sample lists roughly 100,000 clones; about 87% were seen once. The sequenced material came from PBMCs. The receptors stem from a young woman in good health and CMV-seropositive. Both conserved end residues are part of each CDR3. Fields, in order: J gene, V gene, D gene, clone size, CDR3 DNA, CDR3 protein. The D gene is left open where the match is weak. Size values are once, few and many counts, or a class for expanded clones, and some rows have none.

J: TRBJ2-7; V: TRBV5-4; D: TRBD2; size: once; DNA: TGTGCCAGCAGCCAGACTAGCGGGGGGTTATACGAGCAGTACTTC; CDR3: CASSQTSGGLYEQYF
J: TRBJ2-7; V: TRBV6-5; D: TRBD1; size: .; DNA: TGTGCCAGCAGGGGGACAGGTAACTACGAGCAGTACTTC; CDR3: CASRGTGNYEQYF
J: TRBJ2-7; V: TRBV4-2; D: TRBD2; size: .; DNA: TGTGCCAGCAGCCAAGTCCCACTACTAGCGGGGCTCCCTTACCTCTACGAGCAGTACTTC; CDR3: CASSQVPLLAGLPYLYEQYF
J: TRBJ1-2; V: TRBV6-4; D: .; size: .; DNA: TGTGCCAGCAGTGACCAGGACTATGGCTACACCTTC; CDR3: CASSDQDYGYTF
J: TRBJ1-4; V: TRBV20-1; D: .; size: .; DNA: TGCAGTTGGGCGTTGGGCGAAAAACTGTTTTTT; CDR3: CSWALGEKLFF
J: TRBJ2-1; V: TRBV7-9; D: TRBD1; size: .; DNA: TGTGCCAGCAGCCCGCCGGGACAGCTTGATGAGCAGTTCTTC; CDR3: CASSPPGQLDEQFF
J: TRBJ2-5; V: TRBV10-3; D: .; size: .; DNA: TGTGCCATCAGTGAGTCAGGGGTGCAAGAGACCCAGTACTTC; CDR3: CAISESGVQETQYF
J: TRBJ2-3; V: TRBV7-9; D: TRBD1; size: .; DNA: TGTGCCAGCAGCTTAAGGGACAGTAGGACAGATACGCAGTATTTT; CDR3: CASSLRDSRTDTQYF
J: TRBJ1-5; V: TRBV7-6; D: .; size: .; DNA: TGTGCCAGCAGCCGGGGGGGCAATCAGCCCCAGCATTTT; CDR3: CASSRGGNQPQHF
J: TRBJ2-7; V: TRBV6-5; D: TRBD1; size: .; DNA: TGTGCCAGCAGTGCCCCGGGACAGGGCTCCTACGAGCAGTACTTC; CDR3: CASSAPGQGSYEQYF
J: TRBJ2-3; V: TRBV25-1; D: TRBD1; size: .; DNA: TGTGCCAGCAGGGGACAGGGATACACAGATACGCAGTATTTT; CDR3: CASRGQGYTDTQYF
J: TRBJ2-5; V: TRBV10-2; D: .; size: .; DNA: TGCGCCAGCAGTGGACTCGGGGAGACCCAGTACTTC; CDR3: CASSGLGETQYF
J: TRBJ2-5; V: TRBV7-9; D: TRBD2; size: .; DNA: TGTGCCAGCAGCTTTCCCCCCAAAGCGGGGGGGCGGGAGACCCAGTACTTC; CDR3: CASSFPPKAGGRETQYF
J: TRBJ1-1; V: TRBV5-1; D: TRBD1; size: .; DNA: TGCGCCAGCAGCGGCAGGGGGAGTGACACTGAAGCTTTCTTT; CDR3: CASSGRGSDTEAFF
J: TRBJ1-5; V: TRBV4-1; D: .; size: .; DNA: TGCGCCAGCAGCCGGACAGTCAGATACCAGCCCCAGCATTTT; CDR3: CASSRTVRYQPQHF
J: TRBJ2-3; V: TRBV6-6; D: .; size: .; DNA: TGTGCCAGCAGTCCCGCCTCACTAGGTCGCACAGATACGCAGTATTTT; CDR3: CASSPASLGRTDTQYF
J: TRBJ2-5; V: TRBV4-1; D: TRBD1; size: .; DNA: TGCGCCAGCAGACATACAGGGGGATGGCAAGAGACCCAGTACTTC; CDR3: CASRHTGGWQETQYF
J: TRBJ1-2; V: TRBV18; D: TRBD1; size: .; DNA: TGTGCCAGCTCACCGGACAGGGTGGACTATGGCTACACCTTC; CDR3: CASSPDRVDYGYTF
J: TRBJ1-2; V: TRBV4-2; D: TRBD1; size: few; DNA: TGTGCCAGCAGCCATTGGACAGGGGGAGACAACTATGGCTACACCTTC; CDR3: CASSHWTGGDNYGYTF
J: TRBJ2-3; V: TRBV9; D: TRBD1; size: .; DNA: TGTGCCAGCAGCTTCCGAGGGGGCCTAACAGATACGCAGTATTTT; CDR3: CASSFRGGLTDTQYF
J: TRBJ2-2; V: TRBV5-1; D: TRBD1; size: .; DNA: TGCGCCAGCAGCTTCACAGGGGGCACCGGGGAGCTGTTTTTT; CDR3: CASSFTGGTGELFF
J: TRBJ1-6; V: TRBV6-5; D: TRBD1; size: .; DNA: TGTGCCAGCAGGACAGGGAATTCACCCCTCCACTTT; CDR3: CASRTGNSPLHF
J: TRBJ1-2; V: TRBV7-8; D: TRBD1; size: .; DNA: TGTGCCAGCAGCTTAGCATATCACGGGACAGGGTTAGCTAACTATGGCTACACCTTC; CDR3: CASSLAYHGTGLANYGYTF
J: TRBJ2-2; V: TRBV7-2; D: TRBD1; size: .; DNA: TGTGCCAGCAGCTTAGACAGGGGGCGGACCGGGGAGCTGTTTTTT; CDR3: CASSLDRGRTGELFF
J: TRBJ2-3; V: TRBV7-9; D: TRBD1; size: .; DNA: TGTGCCAGCAGCCTCGGAACAGGGGCTAGCACAGATACGCAGTATTTT; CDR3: CASSLGTGASTDTQYF
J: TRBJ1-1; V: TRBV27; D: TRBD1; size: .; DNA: TGTGCCAGCAGTTTGGGGACAGGCCTGAACACTGAAGCTTTCTTT; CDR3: CASSLGTGLNTEAFF
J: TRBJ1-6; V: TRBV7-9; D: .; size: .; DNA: TGTGCCAGCAGCTTTGCCACGTCAGGTTCACCCCTCCACTTT; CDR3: CASSFATSGSPLHF
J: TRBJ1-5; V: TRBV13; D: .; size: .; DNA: TGTGCCAGCAGCCTCCGACAGGGCAATCAGCCCCAGCATTTT; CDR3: CASSLRQGNQPQHF
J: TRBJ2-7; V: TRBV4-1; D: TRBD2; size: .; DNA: TGCGCCAGCAGCCAAGGACTACTAGCGGGGGGGGCCTACGAGCAGTACTTC; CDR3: CASSQGLLAGGAYEQYF
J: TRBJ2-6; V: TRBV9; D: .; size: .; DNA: TGTGCCAGCAGCGTAGCTCGGGTGTCTGGGGCCAACGTCCTGACTTTC; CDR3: CASSVARVSGANVLTF
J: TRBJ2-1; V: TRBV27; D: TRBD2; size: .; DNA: TGTGCCAGCAGTACCCAGCGACTAGCGGGGGGGTATGAGCAGTTCTTC; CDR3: CASSTQRLAGGYEQFF
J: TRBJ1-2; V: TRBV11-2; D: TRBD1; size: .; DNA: TGTGCCAGCAGCCCGCTCTTGGGACAGCGTGGCTACACCTTC; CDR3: CASSPLLGQRGYTF
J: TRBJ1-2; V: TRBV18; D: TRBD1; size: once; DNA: TGTGCCAGCTCACTCAGATTGACTGACAGGGGAGGCGATGGCTACACCTTC; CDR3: CASSLRLTDRGGDGYTF
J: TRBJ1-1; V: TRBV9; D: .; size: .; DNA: TGTGCCAGCAGCGTAGTGGAGGGGCGGGACACTGAAGCTTTCTTT; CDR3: CASSVVEGRDTEAFF
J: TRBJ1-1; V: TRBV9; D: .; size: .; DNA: TGTGCCAGCAGCCCGAGTGGCGACTTGGACACTGAAGCTTTCTTT; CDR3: CASSPSGDLDTEAFF
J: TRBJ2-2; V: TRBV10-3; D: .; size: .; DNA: TGTGCCATCAGTGAGTCGACTCGCGCGGGGGCCTTCACCGGGGAGCTGTTTTTT; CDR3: CAISESTRAGAFTGELFF
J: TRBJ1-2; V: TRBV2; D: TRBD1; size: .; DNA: TGTGCCAGCACGGGGGACAGCTATGGCTACACCTTC; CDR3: CASTGDSYGYTF
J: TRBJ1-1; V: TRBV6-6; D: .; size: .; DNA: TGTGCCAGCAGTTACTCCCTGGGGGGAAAAGCTTTCTTT; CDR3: CASSYSLGGKAFF
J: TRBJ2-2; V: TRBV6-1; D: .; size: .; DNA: TGTGCCAGCAGTGAAACAGGGCCCCCCGGGGAGCTGTTTTTT; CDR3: CASSETGPPGELFF
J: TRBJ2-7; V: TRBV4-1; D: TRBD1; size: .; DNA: TGCGCCAGCAGCCACCCAGGACAGGGGGGCTACGAGCAGTACTTC; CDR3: CASSHPGQGGYEQYF
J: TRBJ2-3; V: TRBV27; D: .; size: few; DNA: TGTGCCAGCAGCCCGGTGAGTGCAGATACGCAGTATTTT; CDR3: CASSPVSADTQYF
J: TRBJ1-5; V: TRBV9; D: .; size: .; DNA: TGTGCCAGCAGCGTAGGGGGAGGGGTCAATCAGCCCCAGCATTTT; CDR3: CASSVGGGVNQPQHF
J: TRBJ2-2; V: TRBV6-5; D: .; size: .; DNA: TGTGCCAGCAGTTACAGCCTCACCGGGGAGCTGTTTTTT; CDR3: CASSYSLTGELFF
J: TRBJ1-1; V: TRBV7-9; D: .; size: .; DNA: TGTGCCAGCAGCTTAGCAGTCGAGAGTGACACTGAAGCTTTCTTT; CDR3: CASSLAVESDTEAFF
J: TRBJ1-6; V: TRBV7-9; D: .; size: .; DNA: TGTGCCAGCAGCCAAGTGGTCAGCTCCTATAATTCACCCCTCCACTTT; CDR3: CASSQVVSSYNSPLHF
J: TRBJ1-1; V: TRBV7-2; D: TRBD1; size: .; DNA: TGTGCCAGCAGCTTAGAGGCAGGGGGATATACTGAAGCTTTCTTT; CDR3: CASSLEAGGYTEAFF
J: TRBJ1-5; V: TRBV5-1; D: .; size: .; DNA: TGCGCCAGCAGCTTGGGGGCGGGATACAATCAGCCCCAGCATTTT; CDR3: CASSLGAGYNQPQHF
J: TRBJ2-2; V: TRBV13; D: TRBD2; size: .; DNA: TGTGCCAGCAGCTTAGACATAGCGGGGGGGAACACCGGGGAGCTGTTTTTT; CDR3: CASSLDIAGGNTGELFF
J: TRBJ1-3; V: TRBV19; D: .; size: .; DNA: TGTGCCAGTAGTACGATATCAGAAGGAAACACCATATATTTT; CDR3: CASSTISEGNTIYF
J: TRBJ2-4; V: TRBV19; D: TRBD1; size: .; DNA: TGTGCCAGTAGTATTCTGACAGGGATAGCCAAAAACATTCAGTACTTC; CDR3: CASSILTGIAKNIQYF
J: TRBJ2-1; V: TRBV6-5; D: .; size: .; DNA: TGTGCCAGCAGCCACCACAGGGCTGACAATGAGCAGTTCTTC; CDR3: CASSHHRADNEQFF
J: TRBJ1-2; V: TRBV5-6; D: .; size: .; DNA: TGTGCCAGCAGCTTGACGGCAGGCTATGGCTACACCTTC; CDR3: CASSLTAGYGYTF